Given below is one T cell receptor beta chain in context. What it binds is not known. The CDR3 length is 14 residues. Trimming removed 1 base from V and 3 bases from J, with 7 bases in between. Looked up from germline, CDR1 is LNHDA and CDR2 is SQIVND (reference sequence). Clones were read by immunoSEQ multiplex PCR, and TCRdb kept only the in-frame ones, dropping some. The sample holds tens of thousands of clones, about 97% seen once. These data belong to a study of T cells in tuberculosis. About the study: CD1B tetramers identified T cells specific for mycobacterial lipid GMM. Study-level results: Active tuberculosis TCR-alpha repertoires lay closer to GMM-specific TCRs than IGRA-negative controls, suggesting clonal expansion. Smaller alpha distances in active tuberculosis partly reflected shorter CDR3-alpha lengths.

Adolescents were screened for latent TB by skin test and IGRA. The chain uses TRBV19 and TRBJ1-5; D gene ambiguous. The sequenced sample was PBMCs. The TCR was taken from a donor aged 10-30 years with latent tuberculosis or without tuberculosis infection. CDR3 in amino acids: CASSIGVVNQPQHF. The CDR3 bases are TGTGCCAGTAGTATAGGTGTAGTCAATCAGCCCCAGCATTTT.